Each of the 21 T cell receptor beta chains below was sequenced from the same sample in a study of T cell changes during pregnancy in multiple sclerosis. Sequenced by immunoSEQ multiplex PCR; TCRdb stores in-frame clones only, minus some. The sample has about 85,000 clones, roughly 90% seen once. The material sequenced was peripheral blood, taken in the first trimester of pregnancy. These receptors came from a female donor with multiple sclerosis, enrolled in a pregnancy study.

This sequence joins TRBV4-3 and TRBJ1-6; 7 bases fit TRBD1. The trim removed 5 bases at V and 7 bases at J, leaving 8 bases unmatched. The CDR3 extends over 15 amino acids. Germline lookup yields CDR1 LGHNA and CDR2 YSLEER. The CDR3 here is CASSYSGTANSPLHF. Written as DNA, the CDR3 is TGCGCCAGCAGCTACTCCGGGACAGCCAATTCACCCCTCCACTTT.

The gene calls are TRBV6-5 and TRBJ2-7, with D maybe TRBD2 (5 bases). CDR1 and CDR2 from the germline V gene are MNHEY and SVGAGI. The germline V and J ends were trimmed by 6 bases and 7 bases, with 13 bases remaining between them. This CDR3 is built from 12 residues. The CDR3 spells CASSSLGGEQYF. CDR3 nucleotides: TGTGCCAGCAGCTCCCTCGGCGGGGAGCAGTACTTC.

The chain combines TRBV6-6 with TRBJ1-6, with a possible D match to TRBD1 (6 bases). The CDR3 consists of 12 residues. CDR1 and CDR2 (germline): MNHNY, SVGAGI (reference sequence). Between the trimmed V and J ends, which lost 2 bases and 13 bases, there was a span of 9 bases. This CDR3 is CASSYLQGPLHF. CDR3 sequence (DNA): TGTGCCAGCAGTTACCTACAGGGTCCCCTCCACTTT.

The chain joins TRBV28 to TRBJ1-1; D is possibly TRBD1 (6 bases). The germline V gene encodes CDR1 MDHEN and CDR2 SYDVKM. The CDR3 is 12 amino acids. V lost 2 bases and J lost 11, with 12 bases in between. The CDR3 region is CASSLGQGSAFF. The CDR3 DNA reads TGTGCCAGCAGTTTAGGGCAGGGGAGCGCTTTCTTT.

V usage is TRBV28 and J usage is TRBJ1-1; D perhaps matches TRBD1 (6 bases). The V and J ends lost 6 bases and 4 bases respectively, with 15 bases between them. Germline lookup yields CDR1 MDHEN and CDR2 SYDVKM. CDR3 length: 14 amino acids. The CDR3 coding sequence is TGTGCCAGCAGCTGGGGGGGCGAGGGCACTGAAGCTTTCTTT. Translating gives CASSWGGEGTEAFF.

The rearrangement joins TRBV28 to TRBJ1-4, with 7 bases aligning to TRBD1. This CDR3 contains 19 residues. The V segment lost 6 bases and the J segment 0 bases; nucleotides outside the gene matches: 16. The germline V gene has CDR1 MDHEN and CDR2 SYDVKM. CDR3 protein: CASSLPGTAPFATNEKLFF. As DNA, the CDR3 is TGTGCCAGCAGCTTACCCGGGACAGCACCTTTCGCAACTAATGAAAAACTGTTTTTT.

In its sample, this clone was seen once. The rearrangement links TRBV2 to TRBJ2-5; TRBD2 matches at 7 bases. The V gene end was trimmed by 5 bases and the J gene end by 4 bases; junction bases not matched to a gene: 1. This CDR3 comprises 12 residues. Germline V CDR1 and CDR2: SNHLY, FYNNEI. The CDR3 nucleotides are TGTGCCAGCAGTTTAGCGGGAGAGACCCAGTACTTC. It translates to CASSLAGETQYF.

V usage is TRBV4-1 and J usage is TRBJ1-6, with D perhaps TRBD1 (5 bases). This CDR3 has 20 amino acids. CDR1 and CDR2 from the germline V gene are MGHRA and YSYEKL. The ends were cut back, 1 base at V and 7 bases at J, with 26 bases in the middle. In DNA, the CDR3 is TGCGCCAGCAGCCAAGTAAGAGGAGGGGTACCCCACCTACGAAATTCACCCCTCCACTTT. This encodes CASSQVRGGVPHLRNSPLHF.

This clone was detected a few times. V is TRBV6-4 and J is TRBJ1-3; D is unclear. V shed 0 bases and J shed 11 bases, with 8 bases lying between them. The CDR3 length is 12 residues. Germline CDR1 MRHNA, CDR2 SNTAGT. In nucleotides, the CDR3 is TGTGCCAGCAGTGACTCGCATGGAGCCATATATTTT. It yields the protein CASSDSHGAIYF.

The V gene is TRBV7-8, the J gene TRBJ1-2; D unclear. The CDR3 is 13 residues long. Trimming pared 5 bases from V and 7 bases from J, leaving 14 bases between. CDR1 and CDR2 (germline): SGHVS, FQNEAQ. As DNA, the CDR3 is TGTGCCAGCAGCCCAGCGGGGTTCTTTGGCTACACCTTC. Protein sequence: CASSPAGFFGYTF.

This clone was counted a single time. The CDR3 sequence: CASSAGQGGSTEAFF. The DNA of the CDR3 is TGTGCCAGCAGCGCGGGACAGGGAGGGAGCACTGAAGCTTTCTTT. J is TRBJ1-1 and V is TRBV9; 9 bases agree with TRBD1. The germline V gene encodes CDR1 SGDLS and CDR2 YYNGEE. J gave up 4 bases and V 3 bases, and 7 bases lay outside the gene matches. This CDR3 comprises 15 residues.

The chain is built from TRBV5-1 and TRBJ1-1, with D possibly TRBD1 on 5 matching bases. Trimming took off 4 bases at V and 5 bases at J, with 15 bases between the two ends. The CDR3 runs to 14 residues. Germline CDR1 SGHRS, CDR2 YFSETQ. CDR3 sequence (DNA): TGCGCCAGCAGCCCGCGGGACGGTGGAACTGAAGCTTTCTTT. Protein product: CASSPRDGGTEAFF.

This sequence joins TRBV28 and TRBJ1-2; D unclear. This CDR3 spans 16 amino acids. Trimming removed 1 base at V and 4 bases at J, with 16 bases between. CDR1 and CDR2 (germline): MDHEN, SYDVKM. The chain's CDR3 is CASSLFDKSYRYGYTF. The CDR3 region has the DNA TGTGCCAGCAGTTTATTTGACAAGTCCTATCGCTATGGCTACACCTTC.

The chain uses TRBV2 and TRBJ1-3, with TRBD1 matching over 7 bases. Germline V CDR1 and CDR2: SNHLY, FYNNEI. The CDR3 totals 16 residues. V lost 5 bases to trimming and J lost 0 bases; unmatched junction nucleotides: 7. The DNA of the CDR3 is TGTGCCAGCAGTACAGGGGCATCGAGCTCTGGAAACACCATATATTTT. It codes for CASSTGASSSGNTIYF.

The CDR3 DNA reads as TGTGCCAGCAGCCGAGAAGGATTTCTCGGGGATTATAATTCACCCCTCCACTTT. Protein product: CASSREGFLGDYNSPLHF. The rearrangement links TRBV7-9 to TRBJ1-6; D not resolved. CDR3 length: 18 amino acids. CDR1 SEHNR and CDR2 FQNEAQ come from the germline V gene (reference sequence). V was cut by 5 bases and J by 4 bases, with 21 bases left in between.

This rearrangement joins TRBV27 to TRBJ2-3; D possibly corresponds to TRBD2 (6 bases). V was clipped by 8 bases and J by 10 bases, with 13 bases between them. Germline V CDR1 and CDR2: MNHEY, SMNVEV (reference sequence). This CDR3 is 11 amino acids long. The CDR3 DNA reads TGTGCCAGCCCGGGGGTGCGGTCGCAGTATTTT. Its translation is CASPGVRSQYF.

The V gene is TRBV7-3, the J gene TRBJ1-2; TRBD1 aligns across 7 bases. The ends lost 4 bases at V and 5 bases at J; junction bases unmatched: 1. CDR3 length equals 12 residues. Germline-derived CDR1 and CDR2 are SGHTA and FQGTGA. The CDR3 here is CASSSGQYGYTF. CDR3 DNA sequence: TGTGCCAGCAGCTCGGGACAGTATGGCTACACCTTC. The full variable domain, rest sourced from reference TRBV7-3 and TRBJ1-2, is GAGVSQTPSNKVTEKGKYVELRCDPISGHTALYWYRQSLGQGPEFLIYFQGTGAADDSGLPNDRFFAVRPEGSVSTLKIQRTERGDSAVYLCASSSGQYGYTFGSGTRLTVV.

This sequence joins TRBV28 and TRBJ2-5; 12 nucleotides line up with TRBD2. J gave up 5 bases and V 6 bases, and 7 bases lay outside the gene matches. Germline V lookup: CDR1 MDHEN, CDR2 SYDVKM. The CDR3 covers 15 residues. CDR3 nucleotide sequence: TGTGCCAGCAGACTGACTAGCGGGGGTACTGAGACCCAGTACTTC. As protein: CASRLTSGGTETQYF. Filled out from reference TRBV28 and TRBJ2-5, the complete variable domain reads DVKVTQSSRYLVKRTGEKVFLECVQDMDHENMFWYRQDPGLGLRLIYFSYDVKMKEKGDIPEGYSVSREKKERFSLILESASTNQTSMYLCASRLTSGGTETQYFGPGTRLLVL.

This clone was seen a single time. This chain links TRBV5-1 with TRBJ2-1; 7 nucleotides align to TRBD2. The V segment lost 2 bases and the J segment 1 base; nucleotides outside the gene matches: 3. The CDR3 consists of 15 residues. Germline values: CDR1 SGHRS, CDR2 YFSETQ. The CDR3 loop is CASSLAGWSYNEQFF. Written as DNA, the CDR3 is TGCGCCAGCAGCTTAGCGGGATGGTCCTACAATGAGCAGTTCTTC.

The J gene is TRBJ1-1, the V gene TRBV18; maybe TRBD1 (6 bases). V gave up 3 bases and J gave up 0 bases, with 14 bases separating them. Germline CDR1 reads KGHSH; CDR2 reads LQKENI. The CDR3 loop spans 16 amino acids. The DNA of the CDR3 is TGTGCCAGCTCACCCGGACAGCCGACACTGAACACTGAAGCTTTCTTT. Protein sequence: CASSPGQPTLNTEAFF.

This clone showed up just once. The gene calls are TRBV7-3 and TRBJ1-2; no firm D call. This CDR3 has 12 residues. The ends were cut back, 2 bases at V and 5 bases at J, with 6 bases in the middle. Germline values: CDR1 SGHTA, CDR2 FQGTGA. CDR3 in DNA: TGTGCCAGCAGCTTAGGCGGGTATGGCTACACCTTC. It specifies CASSLGGYGYTF.